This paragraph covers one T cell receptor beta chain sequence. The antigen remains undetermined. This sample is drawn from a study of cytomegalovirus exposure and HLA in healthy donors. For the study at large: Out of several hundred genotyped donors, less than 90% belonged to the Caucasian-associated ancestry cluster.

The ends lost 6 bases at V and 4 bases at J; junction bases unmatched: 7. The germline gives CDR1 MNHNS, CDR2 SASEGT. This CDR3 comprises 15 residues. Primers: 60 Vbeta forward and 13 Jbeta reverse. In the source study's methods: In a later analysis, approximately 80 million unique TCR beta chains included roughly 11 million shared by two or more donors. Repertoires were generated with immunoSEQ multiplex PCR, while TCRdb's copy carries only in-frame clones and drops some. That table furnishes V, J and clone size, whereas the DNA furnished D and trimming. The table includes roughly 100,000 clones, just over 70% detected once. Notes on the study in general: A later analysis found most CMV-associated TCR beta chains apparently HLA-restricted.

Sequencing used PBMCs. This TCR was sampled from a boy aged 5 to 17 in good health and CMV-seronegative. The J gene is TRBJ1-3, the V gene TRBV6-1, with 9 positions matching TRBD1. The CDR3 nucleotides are TGTGCCAGCAGGGGACAGGGCCTGGGAGGAAACACCATATATTTT. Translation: CASRGQGLGGNTIYF.